The clone carrying this TCR beta chain has just one count. Antigen: not known. Germline CDR1 MNHNS, CDR2 SASEGT. Trimming took 7 bases from V and 5 from J; bases not matched to a gene: 6. The CDR3 is made up of 13 amino acids. The sample comes from a study of OX40 agonist ivuxolimab in advanced cancers. Overall study context: Eligibility rules accepted prior anti-PD-1, anti-PD-L1 or anti-CTLA-4 therapy, and 30% to 40% had some.

TCRdb keeps only in-frame clones here, not all; method: immunoSEQ multiplex PCR. The sample consists of 45,000 to 50,000 clones, about nine tenths of them appearing once. The study, taken as a whole, reports: More expanded clones were seen, on average, in CD8+ T cells than in CD4+.

The sequence was collected from an adult with an advanced solid tumor such as melanoma, head and neck, liver or kidney cancer. This specimen was CD4+ or CD8+ T cells sorted from blood, taken in a trial of the OX40 agonist ivuxolimab. This sequence joins TRBV6-1 and TRBJ1-1; TRBD1 agrees at 8 bases. The CDR3 DNA sequence: TGTGCCAGCATTGGGACAGGTATAACTGAAGCTTTCTTT. Protein sequence: CASIGTGITEAFF.